This is a list of T cell receptor beta chains from one sample in a study of T cells after yellow fever vaccination. TCRdb re-called the 5' RACE reads with MiXCR, one entry per CDR3 protein. The data contain approximately 85,000 distinct CDR3 sequences, roughly 15% of them singletons. This specimen was CD8+ T cells not binding an NS4B(214-222) dextramer, sorted from PBMCs, taken about 21 days after the first yellow fever vaccination. The receptors were gathered from a man between 18 and 29 years old who received the YFV17D yellow fever vaccine. Both conserved end residues are part of each CDR3. Fields, in order: CDR3 length, clone size, D gene, V gene, J gene, CDR3 protein, CDR3 DNA. The D gene is left open where the match is weak. Where a row states a size, it is once, few, many or the class of an expanded clone; other rows omit it.

len: 17; abundance: -; d_gene: TRBD2; v_gene: TRBV9; j_gene: TRBJ2-5; CDR3aa: CASSPNGLAGRGETQYF; CDR3nt: TGTGCCAGCAGCCCTAACGGATTAGCGGGGCGTGGGGAGACCCAGTACTTC
len: 16; abundance: once; d_gene: -; v_gene: TRBV4-1; j_gene: TRBJ1-6; CDR3aa: CASSLGQPSSNSPLHF; CDR3nt: TGCGCCAGCAGCCTAGGACAACCTTCATCCAATTCACCCCTCCACTTT
len: 14; abundance: few; d_gene: TRBD1; v_gene: TRBV9; j_gene: TRBJ1-2; CDR3aa: CASSVAGQGNGYTF; CDR3nt: TGTGCCAGCAGCGTAGCCGGACAGGGTAATGGCTACACCTTC
len: 17; abundance: -; d_gene: -; v_gene: TRBV9; j_gene: TRBJ1-1; CDR3aa: CASSVDPVVYEGTEAFF; CDR3nt: TGTGCCAGCAGCGTAGATCCCGTAGTTTATGAGGGCACTGAAGCTTTCTTT
len: 14; abundance: -; d_gene: TRBD2; v_gene: TRBV30; j_gene: TRBJ2-3; CDR3aa: CAWNLAGGTDTQYF; CDR3nt: TGTGCCTGGAACCTAGCGGGGGGCACAGATACGCAGTATTTT
len: 13; abundance: many; d_gene: -; v_gene: TRBV20-1; j_gene: TRBJ2-4; CDR3aa: CSATQRAKNIQYF; CDR3nt: TGCAGTGCTACACAACGTGCCAAAAACATTCAGTACTTC
len: 15; abundance: -; d_gene: TRBD2; v_gene: TRBV28; j_gene: TRBJ2-5; CDR3aa: CASSSSGGYQETQYF; CDR3nt: TGTGCCAGCAGTTCTAGCGGGGGTTACCAGGAGACCCAGTACTTC
len: 12; abundance: few; d_gene: -; v_gene: TRBV12-3/TRBV12-4; j_gene: TRBJ1-1; CDR3aa: CASIDGATEAFF; CDR3nt: TGTGCCAGCATCGATGGGGCCACTGAAGCTTTCTTT
len: 13; abundance: many; d_gene: -; v_gene: TRBV7-2; j_gene: TRBJ1-1; CDR3aa: CASSLGQNTEAFF; CDR3nt: TGTGCCAGCAGCTTAGGGCAGAACACTGAAGCTTTCTTT
len: 13; abundance: few; d_gene: -; v_gene: TRBV15; j_gene: TRBJ2-7; CDR3aa: CATSRDRAGEQYF; CDR3nt: TGTGCCACCAGCAGAGATCGCGCGGGCGAGCAGTACTTC
len: 17; abundance: -; d_gene: TRBD1; v_gene: TRBV5-6; j_gene: TRBJ2-5; CDR3aa: CASSQFPGTGVQETQYF; CDR3nt: TGTGCCAGCAGCCAATTCCCCGGGACAGGGGTACAAGAGACCCAGTACTTC
len: 15; abundance: -; d_gene: -; v_gene: TRBV4-1; j_gene: TRBJ1-2; CDR3aa: CASSQEARALLGYTF; CDR3nt: TGCGCCAGCAGCCAAGAGGCACGGGCCCTATTGGGCTACACCTTC
len: 16; abundance: -; d_gene: -; v_gene: TRBV3-1; j_gene: TRBJ2-7; CDR3aa: CASSPLASGIAYEQYF; CDR3nt: TGTGCCAGCAGCCCACTAGCTTCCGGCATTGCCTACGAGCAGTACTTC
len: 14; abundance: few; d_gene: -; v_gene: TRBV7-2; j_gene: TRBJ1-3; CDR3aa: CASSLVRAGNTIYF; CDR3nt: TGTGCCAGCAGCTTAGTCCGGGCTGGAAACACCATATATTTT
len: 14; abundance: many; d_gene: TRBD2; v_gene: TRBV10-3; j_gene: TRBJ2-5; CDR3aa: CAISSGTTQETQYF; CDR3nt: TGTGCCATCAGTAGCGGGACTACACAAGAGACCCAGTACTTC
len: 15; abundance: -; d_gene: TRBD1; v_gene: TRBV7-9; j_gene: TRBJ1-5; CDR3aa: CASSSGQGDNQPQHF; CDR3nt: TGTGCCAGCAGCTCAGGACAGGGCGACAATCAGCCCCAGCATTTT
len: 14; abundance: few; d_gene: -; v_gene: TRBV6-5; j_gene: TRBJ1-1; CDR3aa: CASSYLPEGTEAFF; CDR3nt: TGTGCCAGCAGTTACCTTCCGGAGGGCACTGAAGCTTTCTTT
len: 16; abundance: -; d_gene: -; v_gene: TRBV12-5; j_gene: TRBJ2-2; CDR3aa: CASGLVLRSMTGELFF; CDR3nt: TGTGCTAGTGGTTTGGTACTGCGATCTATGACCGGGGAGCTGTTTTTT
len: 14; abundance: once; d_gene: TRBD1; v_gene: TRBV5-4; j_gene: TRBJ1-2; CDR3aa: CASSKTGQKYGYTF; CDR3nt: TGTGCCAGCAGCAAGACAGGGCAGAAGTATGGCTACACCTTC
len: 14; abundance: many; d_gene: -; v_gene: TRBV27; j_gene: TRBJ2-1; CDR3aa: CASSSGVWYNEQFF; CDR3nt: TGTGCCAGCAGTTCAGGAGTGTGGTACAATGAGCAGTTCTTC
len: 12; abundance: -; d_gene: -; v_gene: TRBV6-2/TRBV6-3; j_gene: TRBJ1-1; CDR3aa: CACTGGGTEAFF; CDR3nt: TGTGCCTGCACGGGGGGCGGAACTGAAGCTTTCTTT
len: 15; abundance: -; d_gene: -; v_gene: TRBV2; j_gene: TRBJ2-1; CDR3aa: CASSATRDPCNEQFF; CDR3nt: TGTGCCAGCAGTGCAACTCGCGACCCCTGCAATGAGCAGTTCTTC
len: 13; abundance: many; d_gene: -; v_gene: TRBV5-4; j_gene: TRBJ2-1; CDR3aa: CASSGDNHNEQFF; CDR3nt: TGTGCCAGCAGCGGGGACAACCACAATGAGCAGTTCTTC
len: 13; abundance: few; d_gene: -; v_gene: TRBV5-4; j_gene: TRBJ1-1; CDR3aa: CASSLDPGTEAFF; CDR3nt: TGTGCCAGCAGCTTGGATCCTGGGACTGAAGCTTTCTTT
len: 14; abundance: few; d_gene: TRBD2; v_gene: TRBV4-1; j_gene: TRBJ2-3; CDR3aa: CASSPRGGTDTQYF; CDR3nt: TGCGCCAGCAGCCCCCGGGGGGGCACAGATACGCAGTATTTT
len: 19; abundance: few; d_gene: -; v_gene: TRBV11-2; j_gene: TRBJ2-3; CDR3aa: CASSLEWMGLGGAGDTQYF; CDR3nt: TGTGCCAGCAGCTTAGAGTGGATGGGTCTAGGAGGGGCAGGGGATACGCAGTATTTT
len: 12; abundance: few; d_gene: -; v_gene: TRBV24-1; j_gene: TRBJ2-1; CDR3aa: CATSDGSNEQFF; CDR3nt: TGTGCCACCAGTGATGGATCAAATGAGCAGTTCTTC
len: 14; abundance: -; d_gene: -; v_gene: TRBV24-1; j_gene: TRBJ2-2; CDR3aa: CATSDLQGPGELFF; CDR3nt: TGTGCCACCAGTGATTTGCAGGGCCCCGGGGAGCTGTTTTTT
len: 14; abundance: few; d_gene: -; v_gene: TRBV4-1; j_gene: TRBJ1-1; CDR3aa: CASSQPGRPTEAFF; CDR3nt: TGCGCCAGCAGCCAACCTGGACGCCCCACTGAAGCTTTCTTT
len: 19; abundance: -; d_gene: -; v_gene: TRBV20-1; j_gene: TRBJ1-6; CDR3aa: CSARSSAWGARGYDSPLHF; CDR3nt: TGCAGTGCTAGAAGTTCGGCGTGGGGGGCGAGGGGATATGATTCACCCCTCCACTTT
len: 14; abundance: -; d_gene: TRBD1; v_gene: TRBV4-3; j_gene: TRBJ2-1; CDR3aa: CASSQVPRGNEQFF; CDR3nt: TGCGCCAGCAGCCAAGTACCCAGGGGGAATGAGCAGTTCTTC
len: 10; abundance: -; d_gene: -; v_gene: TRBV5-8; j_gene: TRBJ1-4; CDR3aa: CASSLSGRRF; CDR3nt: TGTGCCAGCAGCTTGTCGGGACGGCGTTTT
len: 14; abundance: -; d_gene: -; v_gene: TRBV12-3/TRBV12-4; j_gene: TRBJ2-5; CDR3aa: CASSPRGEGETQYF; CDR3nt: TGTGCCAGCAGTCCCAGGGGAGAGGGAGAGACCCAGTACTTC
len: 15; abundance: few; d_gene: -; v_gene: TRBV7-8; j_gene: TRBJ2-6; CDR3aa: CASSLDRSGANVLTF; CDR3nt: TGTGCCAGCAGCTTAGACAGGTCTGGGGCCAACGTCCTGACTTTC
len: 19; abundance: -; d_gene: -; v_gene: TRBV27; j_gene: TRBJ2-5; CDR3aa: CASPPPPGGLYLVQETQYF; CDR3nt: TGTGCCAGCCCCCCTCCGCCGGGTGGTTTGTATCTGGTCCAAGAGACCCAGTACTTC
len: 15; abundance: few; d_gene: -; v_gene: TRBV6-1; j_gene: TRBJ2-5; CDR3aa: CASSHPAPLWETQYF; CDR3nt: TGTGCCAGCAGTCATCCGGCCCCTCTATGGGAGACCCAGTACTTC
len: 15; abundance: -; d_gene: -; v_gene: TRBV7-9; j_gene: TRBJ2-7; CDR3aa: CASSPGGGHFYEQYF; CDR3nt: TGTGCCAGCAGCCCCGGCGGGGGCCATTTCTACGAGCAGTACTTC
len: 15; abundance: few; d_gene: TRBD1; v_gene: TRBV2; j_gene: TRBJ2-5; CDR3aa: CASSATGGGQETQYF; CDR3nt: TGTGCCAGCAGTGCCACAGGGGGAGGTCAAGAGACCCAGTACTTC
len: 15; abundance: -; d_gene: -; v_gene: TRBV5-4; j_gene: TRBJ2-3; CDR3aa: CASSLIGVSTDTQYF; CDR3nt: TGTGCCAGCAGCTTGATAGGGGTGTCCACAGATACGCAGTATTTT
len: 19; abundance: -; d_gene: TRBD2; v_gene: TRBV4-1; j_gene: TRBJ2-3; CDR3aa: CASSQDALGLAGTTDTQYF; CDR3nt: TGCGCCAGCAGCCAGGATGCTTTGGGACTAGCGGGGACCACAGATACGCAGTATTTT
len: 15; abundance: -; d_gene: -; v_gene: TRBV29-1; j_gene: TRBJ2-5; CDR3aa: CSVEVEHPEGETQYF; CDR3nt: TGCAGCGTTGAAGTTGAACACCCTGAGGGAGAGACCCAGTACTTC
len: 12; abundance: -; d_gene: -; v_gene: TRBV2; j_gene: TRBJ2-7; CDR3aa: CASKVTPYEQYF; CDR3nt: TGTGCCAGCAAAGTTACTCCCTACGAGCAGTACTTC
len: 13; abundance: few; d_gene: -; v_gene: TRBV24-1; j_gene: TRBJ1-1; CDR3aa: CATSEGVNTEAFF; CDR3nt: TGTGCCACCAGTGAAGGGGTGAACACTGAAGCTTTCTTT
len: 15; abundance: -; d_gene: -; v_gene: TRBV6-2/TRBV6-3; j_gene: TRBJ1-3; CDR3aa: CASRFGRRTGNTIYF; CDR3nt: TGTGCCAGCAGATTCGGTCGCCGGACGGGAAACACCATATATTTT
len: 13; abundance: -; d_gene: -; v_gene: TRBV29-1; j_gene: TRBJ2-5; CDR3aa: CSVVDSLQETQYF; CDR3nt: TGCAGCGTTGTGGACAGCCTACAAGAGACCCAGTACTTC
len: 15; abundance: -; d_gene: -; v_gene: TRBV7-9; j_gene: TRBJ1-2; CDR3aa: CASSSPAHILDGYTF; CDR3nt: TGTGCCAGCAGCTCCCCAGCTCACATATTAGATGGCTACACCTTC
len: 15; abundance: few; d_gene: -; v_gene: TRBV12-1; j_gene: TRBJ2-1; CDR3aa: CASSFLRGTYNEQFF; CDR3nt: TGTGCCAGCAGCTTTCTACGGGGAACCTACAATGAGCAGTTCTTC
len: 16; abundance: many; d_gene: TRBD1; v_gene: TRBV6-1; j_gene: TRBJ2-5; CDR3aa: CASSKGQSISLETQYF; CDR3nt: TGTGCCAGCAGTAAGGGACAGTCAATCTCCCTTGAGACCCAGTACTTC
len: 14; abundance: -; d_gene: -; v_gene: TRBV10-2; j_gene: TRBJ2-7; CDR3aa: CASSESPSSYEQYF; CDR3nt: TGCGCCAGCAGTGAGTCCCCTAGCTCCTACGAGCAGTACTTC
len: 13; abundance: -; d_gene: -; v_gene: TRBV9; j_gene: TRBJ2-2; CDR3aa: CASSPTDFGELFF; CDR3nt: TGTGCCAGCAGCCCAACAGACTTCGGGGAGCTGTTTTTT
len: 14; abundance: -; d_gene: TRBD1; v_gene: TRBV7-9; j_gene: TRBJ1-4; CDR3aa: CASSKTGGGEKLFF; CDR3nt: TGTGCCAGCAGCAAGACAGGGGGAGGAGAAAAACTGTTTTTT
len: 14; abundance: -; d_gene: -; v_gene: TRBV7-9; j_gene: TRBJ1-4; CDR3aa: CDSSLVATNEKLFF; CDR3nt: TGTGACAGCAGCTTAGTTGCAACTAATGAAAAACTGTTTTTT